The 30 T cell receptor beta chains below were found in one sample sequenced in a study of blood T cell repertoires in COVID-19. The assay was immunoSEQ multiplex PCR, and TCRdb's table has in-frame clones only and misses some. The profile covers 200,000 to 250,000 clones, with around 86% appearing a single time and about 6.5% taken by the ten largest. Material: peripheral blood. These receptor sequences come from a man in his fifties or sixties who had recovered from COVID-19.

This chain links TRBV5-1 with TRBJ2-2; TRBD1 matches 7 bases. The length of the CDR3 is 14 residues. Looked up from germline, CDR1 is SGHRS and CDR2 is YFSETQ. Trimming at V came to 4 bases and at J to 5 bases, leaving 5 bases not matched to a gene. The CDR3 loop reads CASSAQQGTGELFF. DNA for the CDR3: TGCGCCAGCAGCGCCCAACAGGGGACCGGGGAGCTGTTTTTT.

This chain joins TRBV30 and TRBJ2-2; TRBD1 agrees at 7 bases. The germline CDR1 and CDR2 sequences are GTSNPN and SVGIG (reference sequence). The CDR3 length is 16 residues. The ends lost 6 bases at V and 5 bases at J; junction bases unmatched: 15. CDR3 amino acids: CACLPGQVVGTGELFF. CDR3 coding DNA: TGTGCCTGCCTACCCGGACAGGTAGTCGGAACCGGGGAGCTGTTTTTT.

The table lists this clone with a few counts. The V gene is TRBV15, the J gene TRBJ2-5, with D perhaps TRBD1 (6 bases). The CDR3 consists of 14 residues. V lost 2 bases, J lost 1 base, and 8 bases lay in between. Germline V gene data show CDR1 as LNHNV and CDR2 as YYDKDF (reference sequence). Here the CDR3 DNA reads TGTGCCACCAGCAGATGGGGGCGCCAAGAGACCCAGTACTTC. It is translated as CATSRWGRQETQYF.

The chain links TRBV25-1 to TRBJ1-1, with D uncertain. The germline CDR1 and CDR2 sequences are MGHDK and SYGVNS. Trimming removed 1 base from V and 1 base from J, with 7 bases in between. The CDR3 is 14 residues long. The CDR3 region has the DNA TGTGCCAGCAGTGAATCCCATAGGAACACTGAAGCTTTCTTT. Translation gives CASSESHRNTEAFF.

The rearrangement links TRBV6-2 or TRBV6-3 to TRBJ2-3, with 10 bases that match TRBD2. The V segment lost 4 bases and the J segment 5 bases; nucleotides outside the gene matches: 9. From germline, CDR1 is MNHEY and CDR2 SVGEGT. The CDR3 spans 16 residues. CDR3 amino acids: CASSSSSGGMRDTQYF. Written as DNA, the CDR3 is TGTGCCAGCAGTTCCTCTAGCGGGGGAATGCGAGATACGCAGTATTTT.

This rearrangement joins TRBV24-1 to TRBJ1-2, with a possible D match to TRBD1 (6 bases). The germline gives CDR1 KGHDR, CDR2 SFDVKD. Trimming stripped 1 base from V and 10 bases from J, with 12 bases between. The CDR3 consists of 13 residues. The CDR3 protein is CATSDLAGADYTF. CDR3 sequence (DNA): TGTGCCACCAGTGATTTAGCAGGGGCTGACTACACCTTC.

The chain uses TRBV6-4 and TRBJ1-2; TRBD1 agrees at 8 bases. Germline CDR1 and CDR2: MRHNA and SNTAGT. V was clipped by 2 bases and J by 8 bases; unmatched bases: 4. This CDR3 contains 13 residues. DNA for the CDR3: TGTGCCAGCAGTGACCCGACAGGGGACGGCTACACCTTC. Its translation is CASSDPTGDGYTF.

The sample holds one count of this clone. V is TRBV29-1 and J is TRBJ2-7; 12 bases are shared with TRBD1. Germline loops: CDR1 SQVTM, CDR2 ANQGSEA. Trimming took 6 bases from V and 4 from J; bases not matched to a gene: 7. This CDR3 comprises 14 residues. CDR3 DNA sequence: TGCAGCGTCCTCCGGGACAGGGGGCGTTACGAGCAGTACTTC. Translating gives CSVLRDRGRYEQYF.

This chain connects TRBV19 to TRBJ2-1; 9 positions agree with TRBD2. Germline assignment: CDR1 LNHDA and CDR2 SQIVND (reference sequence). The CDR3 contains 13 residues. V was clipped by 6 bases and J by 6 bases; unmatched bases: 3. This CDR3 reads CASRQLAGNEQFF. The CDR3, as DNA: TGTGCCAGTAGGCAACTAGCGGGCAATGAGCAGTTCTTC.

This clone was seen a single time. This chain uses TRBV3-1 (or the pseudogene TRBV3-2) with TRBJ2-3; 12 bases align to TRBD2. Germline V gene sequence: CDR1 LGHDT, CDR2 YNNKEL (reference sequence). J lost 8 bases, V lost 6 bases, and 9 bases had no gene match. CDR3 length equals 15 residues. The CDR3 is CASRPASGGDSTQYF. Here the CDR3 DNA reads TGTGCCAGCAGGCCCGCTAGCGGGGGGGATAGTACGCAGTATTTT.

The chain is built from TRBV18 and TRBJ2-3, with a tentative D call TRBD1 (6 bases). The CDR3 has 13 residues. Germline loops: CDR1 KGHSH, CDR2 LQKENI. V was cut by 6 bases and J by 3 bases, with 10 bases left in between. CDR3 amino acids: CASSPDRTDTQYF. CDR3 in DNA: TGTGCCAGCTCCCCGGACAGAACAGATACGCAGTATTTT. Together with reference TRBV18 and TRBJ2-3, the CDR3 gives the full variable domain: NAGVMQNPRHLVRRRGQEARLRCSPMKGHSHVYWYRQLPEEGLKFMVYLQKENIIDESGMPKERFSAEFPKEGPSILRIQQVVRGDSAAYFCASSPDRTDTQYFGPGTRLTVL.

The V and J genes are TRBV10-3 and TRBJ2-1, with TRBD2 matching 9 bases. Trimming cost V 7 bases and J 4 bases; bases outside gene matches: 2. Per the germline V gene, CDR1 is ENHRY and CDR2 is SYGVKD. CDR3 length equals 13 residues. The CDR3 is CAIKTSGYNEQFF. In DNA form, the CDR3 reads TGTGCCATCAAAACTAGCGGGTACAATGAGCAGTTCTTC.

The chain is built from TRBV7-2 and TRBJ2-1; D not resolved. V shed 11 bases and J shed 4 bases, with 18 bases lying between them. The CDR3 is 14 amino acids. Germline V gene lookup returns CDR1 SGHTA and CDR2 FQGNSA. CDR3 DNA: TGTGCCGCGAGTAGCCTTGTTAGATACAATGAGCAGTTCTTC. This gives the protein CAASSLVRYNEQFF.

The chain couples TRBV10-2 to TRBJ2-1; maybe TRBD2 (5 bases). The CDR3 extends over 15 amino acids. Trimming took 5 bases from V and 0 from J, leaving 11 bases between them. Germline CDR1 WSHSY, CDR2 SAAADI. The CDR3 spells CASSPQRSSYNEQFF. CDR3 coding DNA: TGCGCCAGCAGTCCCCAGCGGAGCTCCTACAATGAGCAGTTCTTC.

This rearrangement joins TRBV28 to TRBJ2-4, with TRBD2 matching over 8 bases. CDR1 and CDR2 from the germline V gene are MDHEN and SYDVKM. The CDR3 spans 13 residues. Unmatched junction bases numbered 2, after V lost 6 bases and J lost 4 bases. The CDR3 region has the DNA TGTGCCAGCAGGGGACTAGGAAAAAACATTCAGTACTTC. Its protein is CASRGLGKNIQYF.

The chain combines TRBV28 with TRBJ2-1; 9 nucleotides match TRBD1. Germline CDR1 MDHEN, CDR2 SYDVKM. Trimming removed 4 bases from V and 9 bases from J; junction bases left unmatched: 10. The CDR3 consists of 15 residues. CDR3 nucleotide sequence: TGTGCCAGCAGTTATCCCCGGACAGGGGTACCTGAGCAGTTCTTC. It encodes CASSYPRTGVPEQFF.

The chain links TRBV19 to TRBJ2-1; D is perhaps TRBD2 (6 bases). Trimming took off 3 bases at V and 6 bases at J, with 15 bases between the two ends. This CDR3 comprises 15 residues. Germline loops: CDR1 LNHDA, CDR2 SQIVND (reference sequence). The CDR3 region is CASSMGGVGPNEQFF. Here the CDR3 DNA reads TGTGCCAGTAGTATGGGCGGGGTGGGTCCCAATGAGCAGTTCTTC. Filled out from reference TRBV19 and TRBJ2-1, the complete variable domain reads DGGITQSPKYLFRKEGQNVTLSCEQNLNHDAMYWYRQDPGQGLRLIYYSQIVNDFQKGDIAEGYSVSREKKESFPLTVTSAQKNPTAFYLCASSMGGVGPNEQFFGPGTRLTVL.

This chain uses TRBV4-1 with TRBJ1-5, with a tentative D call TRBD1 (6 bases). This CDR3 spans 15 amino acids. Germline CDR1 MGHRA, CDR2 YSYEKL. Deletions cut 3 bases from V and 0 bases from J, with 9 bases between. CDR3 protein: CASSQTGGSNQPQHF. The CDR3 DNA sequence: TGCGCCAGCAGCCAGACAGGAGGTAGCAATCAGCCCCAGCATTTT.

The chain has TRBV14 and TRBJ1-2; TRBD1 agrees at 7 bases. Germline CDR1 and CDR2: SGHDN and FVKESK. The ends lost 4 bases at V and 5 bases at J; junction bases unmatched: 7. This CDR3 spans 14 amino acids. CDR3 in amino acids: CASSPRQGTYGYTF. The CDR3 DNA reads TGTGCCAGCAGCCCCAGACAGGGAACTTATGGCTACACCTTC. The entire variable domain, with the rest obtained from reference TRBV14 and TRBJ1-2, is as follows: EAGVTQFPSHSVIEKGQTVTLRCDPISGHDNLYWYRRVMGKEIKFLLHFVKESKQDESGMPNNRFLAERTGGTYSTLKVQPAELEDSGVYFCASSPRQGTYGYTFGSGTRLTVV.

The CDR3 sequence: CASRQGHYDSYNEQFF. Written as DNA, the CDR3 is TGTGCCAGTAGACAGGGACATTACGACTCCTACAATGAGCAGTTCTTC. The chain couples TRBV19 to TRBJ2-1; D is possibly TRBD1 (6 bases). In germline, CDR1 is LNHDA, CDR2 SQIVND (reference sequence). The CDR3 contains 16 residues. Trimming removed 6 bases from V and 0 bases from J, with 15 bases in between.

V and J are TRBV7-3 and TRBJ1-6; 7 nucleotides line up with TRBD1. This CDR3 is built from 16 residues. V shed 0 bases, J shed 4 bases, and the junction held 3 bases outside the gene matches. Germline assignment: CDR1 SGHTA and CDR2 FQGTGA. CDR3 in amino acids: CASSLTSTGYNSPLHF. The CDR3 bases are TGTGCCAGCAGCTTAACCTCGACAGGGTATAATTCACCCCTCCACTTT.

The chain carries TRBV15 and TRBJ2-7, with 9 bases identical to TRBD1. The CDR3 extends over 16 amino acids. CDR1 and CDR2 (germline): LNHNV, YYDKDF (reference sequence). Germline trimming cut 6 bases from V and 1 base from J; bases unmatched to any gene: 10. CDR3: CATRSVFGTGSYEQYF. CDR3 DNA sequence: TGTGCCACCAGAAGCGTTTTCGGGACAGGGTCCTACGAGCAGTACTTC.

The chain joins TRBV6-1 to TRBJ2-1; TRBD1 might be the D (6 bases). Germline V gene lookup returns CDR1 MNHNS and CDR2 SASEGT. This CDR3 comprises 18 residues. The V end lost 4 bases, the J end lost 6 bases, and 25 bases lay between the germline ends. In DNA form, the CDR3 reads TGTGCCAGCAGTGGGGCCCCAACCCAGGGGCCCTACCGCAATGAGCAGTTCTTC. This codes for CASSGAPTQGPYRNEQFF.

This CDR3 is CASRPSHGSYTF. Here the CDR3 DNA reads TGTGCCAGCAGGCCTTCCCACGGGAGCTACACCTTC. The chain links TRBV2 to TRBJ1-2, with no clear D. In germline, CDR1 is SNHLY, CDR2 FYNNEI. The CDR3 loop spans 12 amino acids. Trimming removed 6 bases at V and 9 bases at J, with 14 bases between. The variable domain in full, completed from reference TRBV2 and TRBJ1-2, reads EPEVTQTPSHQVTQMGQEVILRCVPISNHLYFYWYRQILGQKVEFLVSFYNNEISEKSEIFDDQFSVERPDGSNFTLKIRSTKLEDSAMYFCASRPSHGSYTFGSGTRLTVV.

The gene calls are TRBV5-1 and TRBJ2-5; 7 bases fit TRBD1. Germline V gives CDR1 SGHRS, CDR2 YFSETQ. Germline trimming cut 4 bases from V and 2 bases from J; bases unmatched to any gene: 5. CDR3 length equals 14 residues. CDR3 sequence: CASSAGQVQETQYF. DNA for the CDR3: TGCGCCAGCAGCGCTGGACAGGTGCAAGAGACCCAGTACTTC.

V gene TRBV11-2 combines with J gene TRBJ2-5; 7 nucleotides match TRBD2. In germline, CDR1 is SGHAT, CDR2 FQNNGV. Trimming took 5 bases from V and 4 from J; bases not matched to a gene: 4. The CDR3 loop spans 13 amino acids. The CDR3, as DNA: TGTGCCAGCAGCACTAGCGTCCGAGAGACCCAGTACTTC. Translated, it gives CASSTSVRETQYF.

The chain links TRBV4-3 to TRBJ1-2; D uncertain. From germline, CDR1 is LGHNA and CDR2 YSLEER. With 0 bases removed from V and 5 bases from J, the gap between germline ends came to 13 bases. This CDR3 region has 15 residues. The CDR3 reads CASSQDRDERYGYTF. As DNA, the CDR3 is TGCGCCAGCAGCCAAGATCGGGATGAGAGGTATGGCTACACCTTC.

The J gene is TRBJ1-4, the V gene TRBV6-5, with 10 bases matching TRBD1. V shed 5 bases, J shed 5 bases, and the junction held 5 bases outside the gene matches. This CDR3 is 15 amino acids long. CDR1 and CDR2 from the germline V gene are MNHEY and SVGAGI. CDR3 coding DNA: TGTGCCAGCAGTCGAGGGACAGGGGCGAATGAAAAACTGTTTTTT. Translating it yields CASSRGTGANEKLFF.

The J gene is TRBJ2-7, the V gene TRBV5-6; 10 bases align to TRBD1. The length of the CDR3 is 13 residues. Losses at the gene ends were 4 bases for V and 6 bases for J; bases not matched to a gene: 4. Germline V gives CDR1 SGHDT, CDR2 YYEEEE. The CDR3 sequence is CASSPTGGGEQYF. DNA of the CDR3: TGTGCCAGCAGCCCGACAGGGGGCGGCGAGCAGTACTTC.

This chain connects TRBV15 to TRBJ2-1; D possibly corresponds to TRBD2 (7 bases). Trimming cost V 3 bases and J 9 bases, with 18 bases left between them. The CDR3 runs to 15 residues. The germline V gene encodes CDR1 LNHNV and CDR2 YYDKDF (reference sequence). This CDR3 reads CATSRGGATAFEQFF. As DNA, the CDR3 is TGTGCCACCAGCAGGGGGGGGGCCACGGCGTTTGAGCAGTTCTTC.